These 22 T cell receptor beta chains were all obtained from the same sample, sequenced in a study of shared clonotypes between healthy human individuals. This table comes from immunoSEQ multiplex PCR, and its TCRdb copy is limited to in-frame clones, with some not included. Seen here are approximately 1.9 million clones, roughly 95% observed once, and the top ten hold roughly 1.7%. Terminally differentiated effector memory CD45RA+ cells were excluded by CCR7 positive selection of CD45RO-negative cells. The sequencing sample was made of naive CD8+ T cells from PBMCs. These receptors all come from a man between 18 and 35 years old in good health. Some clones in this sample may be carry-over from other donors' samples.

This rearrangement joins TRBV7-8 to TRBJ2-1, with no clear D. Trimming stripped 4 bases from V and 10 bases from J, with 8 bases between. The CDR3 sequence is 11 residues long. Germline CDR1 reads SGHVS; CDR2 reads FQNEAQ. The CDR3 DNA is TGTGCCAGCAGCTCACTTCAGGAGCAGTTCTTC. Amino acid sequence: CASSSLQEQFF. Drawing the rest from reference TRBV7-8 and TRBJ2-1, the complete variable domain is GAGVSQSPRYKVAKRGQDVALRCDPISGHVSLFWYQQALGQGPEFLTYFQNEAQLDKSGLPSDRFFAERPEGSVSTLKIQRTQQEDSAVYLCASSSLQEQFFGPGTRLTVL.

The CDR3 spells CASTVTRGNSYEQYF. For the CDR3, the DNA is TGTGCCAGCACCGTGACTCGAGGGAACTCCTACGAGCAGTACTTC. The genes are TRBV7-9 and TRBJ2-7, with D maybe TRBD2 (5 bases). The germline V and J ends were trimmed by 7 bases and 0 bases, with 16 bases remaining between them. Per the germline V gene, CDR1 is SEHNR and CDR2 is FQNEAQ (reference sequence). The CDR3 is 15 amino acids.

The V gene is TRBV7-3, the J gene TRBJ1-5, with D possibly matching TRBD1 (6 bases). Looked up from germline, CDR1 is SGHTA and CDR2 is FQGTGA. This CDR3 contains 15 residues. Trimming stripped 4 bases from V and 5 bases from J, with 15 bases between. CDR3 protein: CASSWIRGRYQPQHF. CDR3 bases: TGTGCCAGCAGCTGGATCAGGGGCCGGTATCAGCCCCAGCATTTT. Using reference TRBV7-3 and TRBJ1-5 for the parts outside the CDR3, the full variable domain is GAGVSQTPSNKVTEKGKYVELRCDPISGHTALYWYRQSLGQGPEFLIYFQGTGAADDSGLPNDRFFAVRPEGSVSTLKIQRTERGDSAVYLCASSWIRGRYQPQHFGDGTRLSIL.

The chain recombines TRBV4-3 with TRBJ2-1, with no clear D. CDR1 is LGHNA, CDR2 YSLEER, per germline. The length of the CDR3 is 15 residues. V lost 0 bases and J lost 6, with 12 bases in between. Here the CDR3 reads CASSQDLDLTNEQFF. The DNA of the CDR3 is TGCGCCAGCAGCCAAGATCTCGACTTAACCAATGAGCAGTTCTTC.

The V and J genes are TRBV28 and TRBJ2-5; 9 positions agree with TRBD1. Germline assignment: CDR1 MDHEN and CDR2 SYDVKM. CDR3 size: 16 residues. V trimming: 5 bases; J trimming: 4 bases; junction bases outside the gene matches: 11. The chain's CDR3 is CASSRLKTGGTETQYF. The CDR3 region has the DNA TGTGCCAGCAGTCGATTGAAGACAGGGGGGACAGAGACCCAGTACTTC.

The chain combines TRBV4-3 with TRBJ1-1; 7 nucleotides align to TRBD1. The CDR3 covers 14 residues. From germline, CDR1 is LGHNA and CDR2 YSLEER. V gave up 4 bases and J gave up 9 bases; unmatched junction bases: 11. CDR3 amino acids: CASSRNQDRAKAFF. CDR3 DNA: TGCGCCAGCAGCCGGAACCAAGACAGGGCCAAAGCTTTCTTT.

This chain uses TRBV6-5 with TRBJ2-5, with 8 bases lining up with TRBD1. The CDR3 runs to 15 residues. With 1 base clipped from V and 1 base from J, the junction kept 2 bases outside the gene matches. Germline CDR1 is MNHEY and CDR2 is SVGAGI. The CDR3 is CASSYFGQGQETQYF. In nucleotides, the CDR3 is TGTGCCAGCAGTTACTTCGGACAGGGCCAAGAGACCCAGTACTTC.

This chain joins TRBV11-2 and TRBJ2-4; 7 bases align to TRBD2. Germline CDR1 is SGHAT and CDR2 is FQNNGV. The CDR3 consists of 18 residues. The ends lost 5 bases at V and 5 bases at J; junction bases unmatched: 18. The CDR3 bases are TGTGCCAGCAGCACCCTGCGGTTTCTGCGGGGGACGGAAAACATTCAGTACTTC. Amino acids: CASSTLRFLRGTENIQYF.

The chain couples TRBV27 to TRBJ1-3; D is unclear. The CDR3 extends over 14 amino acids. Trimming took 4 bases from V and 4 from J, leaving 11 bases between them. Germline V gene sequence: CDR1 MNHEY, CDR2 SMNVEV (reference sequence). The CDR3 DNA is TGTGCCAGCAGTTCCAGTGTGCGGGGAAACACCATATATTTT. This encodes CASSSSVRGNTIYF.

CDR3: CASNALAPLGTYEQYF. CDR3 nucleotide sequence: TGTGCCAGCAACGCACTAGCGCCGCTGGGAACCTACGAGCAGTACTTC. This chain connects TRBV27 to TRBJ2-7; TRBD2 agrees at 7 bases. The trim removed 7 bases at V and 2 bases at J, leaving 14 bases unmatched. The germline V gene has CDR1 MNHEY and CDR2 SMNVEV (reference sequence). This CDR3 comprises 16 residues.

The V gene is TRBV19, the J gene TRBJ2-1; TRBD2 is a possible D gene (5 bases). Germline values: CDR1 LNHDA, CDR2 SQIVND (reference sequence). The CDR3 extends over 16 amino acids. The ends were cut back, 1 base at V and 3 bases at J, with 13 bases in the middle. CDR3 in DNA: TGTGCCAGTAGTATAGCTAGTTGGGAGATCTACAATGAGCAGTTCTTC. It encodes CASSIASWEIYNEQFF.

The chain links TRBV9 to TRBJ1-5, with a weak D call TRBD1 (5 bases). In germline, CDR1 is SGDLS, CDR2 YYNGEE. CDR3 length: 15 residues. Deletions cut 0 bases from V and 4 bases from J, with 11 bases between. CDR3 nucleotide sequence: TGTGCCAGCAGCGTAGCAGGGCACCCTAATCAGCCCCAGCATTTT. It specifies CASSVAGHPNQPQHF. Variable domain in full (rest from reference TRBV9 and TRBJ1-5): DSGVTQTPKHLITATGQRVTLRCSPRSGDLSVYWYQQSLDQGLQFLIQYYNGEERAKGNILERFSAQQFPDLHSELNLSSLELGDSALYFCASSVAGHPNQPQHFGDGTRLSIL.

The chain carries TRBV27 and TRBJ2-3; a weak D match, TRBD1 (5 bases). Trimming removed 5 bases from V and 6 bases from J, with 24 bases in between. From germline, CDR1 is MNHEY and CDR2 SMNVEV (reference sequence). There are 17 residues in the CDR3. The CDR3: CASSPRPLRQTPDTQYF. CDR3 bases: TGTGCCAGCAGTCCAAGACCCCTCAGACAGACCCCGGATACGCAGTATTTT.

A remark on this clone: Other DNA sequences within the sample encode an identical CDR3. This chain links TRBV27 with TRBJ1-1; 9 nucleotides match TRBD1. The CDR3 sequence is 14 residues long. With 6 bases clipped from V and 5 bases from J, the junction kept 7 bases outside the gene matches. Germline V gene data show CDR1 as MNHEY and CDR2 as SMNVEV (reference sequence). The CDR3 coding sequence is TGTGCCAGCAGCGAGACAGGGGGTAGGACTGAAGCTTTCTTT. This codes for CASSETGGRTEAFF.

CDR3 nucleotide sequence: TGTGCCAGCAGTCGGGACACCACATTCCTGGGAGATGGCTACACCTTC. Translated, it gives CASSRDTTFLGDGYTF. This chain links TRBV6-6 with TRBJ1-2, with D tentatively TRBD1 (6 bases). Germline CDR1 MNHNY, CDR2 SVGAGI (reference sequence). V lost 5 bases to trimming and J lost 6 bases, with 22 bases between them. CDR3 length: 16 residues.

The chain employs TRBV14 and TRBJ1-2; 7 bases align to TRBD1. CDR1 is SGHDN and CDR2 is FVKESK in the germline V gene. Germline trimming cut 4 bases from V and 6 bases from J; bases unmatched to any gene: 5. This CDR3 is 13 amino acids long. The CDR3 nucleotides are TGTGCCAGCAGCCCGACAGGGTCGCATGGCTACACCTTC. Its protein is CASSPTGSHGYTF.

The chain links TRBV27 to TRBJ2-3, with D maybe TRBD2 (6 bases). This CDR3 region has 17 residues. CDR1 is MNHEY and CDR2 is SMNVEV in the germline V gene (reference sequence). Trimming stripped 4 bases from V and 4 bases from J, with 21 bases between. This CDR3 reads CASSSGTLFFNPDTQYF. The CDR3 DNA follows: TGTGCCAGCAGTTCCGGGACTCTTTTTTTTAACCCAGATACGCAGTATTTT.

This clone was counted a few times. The CDR3: CASSPQAGNTEAFF. The CDR3 DNA follows: TGCGCCAGCAGCCCCCAGGCAGGGAACACTGAAGCTTTCTTT. This sequence joins TRBV4-1 and TRBJ1-1; unclear D gene. V shed 4 bases and J shed 1 base, with 10 bases lying between them. CDR1 MGHRA and CDR2 YSYEKL come from the germline V gene. The CDR3 is 14 amino acids.

The chain is built from TRBV6-1 and TRBJ1-2; D perhaps matches TRBD1 (5 bases). The V end was cut by 6 bases, the J end by 4 bases, with 12 bases between. This CDR3 comprises 13 residues. The V gene's germline CDR1 is MNHNS and CDR2 SASEGT. CDR3 nucleotide sequence: TGTGCCAGCAGGCCCCCGGGGGTCTATGGCTACACCTTC. Translating gives CASRPPGVYGYTF.

V and J are TRBV11-2 and TRBJ2-7; TRBD1 might be the D (5 bases). CDR1 and CDR2 (germline): SGHAT, FQNNGV. This CDR3 comprises 14 residues. V lost 4 bases to trimming and J lost 7 bases, with 17 bases between them. The chain's CDR3 is CASSSRQIRGEQYF. CDR3 bases: TGTGCCAGCAGCTCTCGACAGATAAGAGGAGAGCAGTACTTC.

This chain connects TRBV30 to TRBJ2-2; perhaps TRBD2 as D (6 bases). Trimming stripped 2 bases from V and 0 bases from J, with 10 bases between. This CDR3 region has 15 residues. Per germline, CDR1 GTSNPN and CDR2 SVGIG (reference sequence). The CDR3 DNA sequence: TGTGCCTGGAGTTTATGGGGGGCGAACACCGGGGAGCTGTTTTTT. Translation: CAWSLWGANTGELFF.

This sequence joins TRBV7-2 and TRBJ2-6, with no clear D. V was shortened by 2 bases and J by 0 bases, with 11 bases between the two germline ends. The V gene's germline CDR1 is SGHTA and CDR2 FQGNSA. The CDR3 is 17 amino acids. CDR3 DNA sequence: TGTGCCAGCAGCTTACAGACGGTGAGCTCTGGGGCCAACGTCCTGACTTTC. Amino acid sequence: CASSLQTVSSGANVLTF.